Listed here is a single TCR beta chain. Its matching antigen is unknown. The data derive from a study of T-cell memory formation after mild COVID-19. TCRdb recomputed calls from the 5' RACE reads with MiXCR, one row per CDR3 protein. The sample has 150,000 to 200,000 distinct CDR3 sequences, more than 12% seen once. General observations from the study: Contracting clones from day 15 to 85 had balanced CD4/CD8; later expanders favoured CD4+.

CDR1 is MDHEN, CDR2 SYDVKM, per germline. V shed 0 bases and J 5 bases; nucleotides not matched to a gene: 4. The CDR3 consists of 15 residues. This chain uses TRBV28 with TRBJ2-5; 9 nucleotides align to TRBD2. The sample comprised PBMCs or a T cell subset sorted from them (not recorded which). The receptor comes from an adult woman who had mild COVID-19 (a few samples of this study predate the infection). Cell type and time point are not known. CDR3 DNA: TGTGCCAGCAGTTTATGGGGACTAGCTTCGGAGACCCAGTACTTC. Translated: CASSLWGLASETQYF.